These T cell receptor beta chains were read from a single sample in a study of blood T cell repertoires in COVID-19. Libraries were prepared by immunoSEQ multiplex PCR; TCRdb keeps only in-frame clonotypes and omits some of them. The sample carries some 180,000 clones, over 70% recorded once. The sequenced sample consisted of PBMCs or T cells enriched from blood (not recorded which). These receptors originate from a man between 60 and 75 years old who had been exposed to COVID-19. The conserved cysteine and the conserved F or W are not part of the CDR3 here.

j_gene,v_gene,CDR3aa
TRBJ2-3,TRBV6-5,ASNYQAGSGTQY
TRBJ2-7,TRBV20-1,SAPDPGEQY
TRBJ2-1,TRBV19,ASSPDRGAYNEQF
TRBJ2-7,TRBV14,ASSQQGYFYEQY
TRBJ2-7,TRBV3-1/TRBV3-2,ASSQEGLAGSYEQY
TRBJ2-2,TRBV6-5,ASTPGLAPTGELF
TRBJ1-1,TRBV5-6,ASSKGQGAQGTEAF
TRBJ2-1,TRBV7-3,ASSLNSGASSYNEQF
TRBJ2-1,TRBV19,ASRGLARRLDEQF
TRBJ2-1,TRBV11-2,ASSTSGRDNEQF
TRBJ2-1,TRBV7-3,ASSSGLASYNEQF
TRBJ2-1,TRBV5-1,ASSLAATSGYNEQF
TRBJ2-3,TRBV7-2,ASSDSGVTDTQY
TRBJ2-2,TRBV21-1,ASSSGDTGELF
TRBJ2-7,TRBV28,ASSPNPGTSGRAGEQY
TRBJ2-3,TRBV11-2,ASSFLVGRTDTQY
TRBJ2-5,TRBV4-2,ASSQLADHLETQY
TRBJ1-5,TRBV10-3,AISAGTGNQPQH
TRBJ1-5,TRBV24-1,ATNQGKDQPQH
TRBJ2-7,TRBV7-3,ASSLGRYYEQY
TRBJ1-5,TRBV30,AWSPGTGKDSNQPQH
TRBJ1-1,TRBV30,AWSDRTGNTEAF
TRBJ2-7,TRBV3-1/TRBV3-2,ASSQDLRMGREGHDEQY
TRBJ2-4,TRBV5-4,ASSPGTSGSGIAKNIQY
TRBJ2-2,TRBV24-1,ATSSLAGGPDTGELF
TRBJ1-1,TRBV11-3,ASSQGASGTEAF
TRBJ1-1,TRBV5-1,ASSWGRGSTEAF
TRBJ1-1,TRBV2,ASSRIGTLNTEAF
TRBJ2-7,TRBV7-9,ASSLDESEQY
TRBJ2-7,TRBV7-8,ASSLRGVSYEQY
TRBJ1-5,TRBV9,ASSAFIQTGQPRPQH
TRBJ2-1,TRBV5-5,ASRGTRKANEQF
TRBJ1-4,TRBV19,ASSIASREKLF
TRBJ1-2,TRBV29-1,SVVQGFEGYT
TRBJ2-7,TRBV7-6,ASSLDGSGATSYEQY
TRBJ1-2,TRBV9,ASSPAGGYDYGYT
TRBJ1-5,TRBV27,ASSLMRSDNQPQH